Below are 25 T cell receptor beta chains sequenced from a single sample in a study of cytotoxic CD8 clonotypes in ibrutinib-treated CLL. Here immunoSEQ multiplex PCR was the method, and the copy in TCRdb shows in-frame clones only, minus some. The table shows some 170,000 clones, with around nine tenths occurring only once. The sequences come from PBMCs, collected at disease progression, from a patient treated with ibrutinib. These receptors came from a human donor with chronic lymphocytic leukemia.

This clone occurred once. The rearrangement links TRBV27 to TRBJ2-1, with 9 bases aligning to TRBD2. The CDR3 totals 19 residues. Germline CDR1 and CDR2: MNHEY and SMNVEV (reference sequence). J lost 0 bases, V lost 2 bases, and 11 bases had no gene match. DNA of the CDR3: TGTGCCAGCAGTTTAAGTTTCACTAGCGGGTATGCCTCCTACAATGAGCAGTTCTTC. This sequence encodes CASSLSFTSGYASYNEQFF.

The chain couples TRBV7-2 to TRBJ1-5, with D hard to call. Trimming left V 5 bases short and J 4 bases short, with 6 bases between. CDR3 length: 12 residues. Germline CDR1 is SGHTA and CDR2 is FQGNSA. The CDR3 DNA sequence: TGTGCCAGCAGCGATCCGAATCAGCCCCAGCATTTT. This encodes CASSDPNQPQHF.

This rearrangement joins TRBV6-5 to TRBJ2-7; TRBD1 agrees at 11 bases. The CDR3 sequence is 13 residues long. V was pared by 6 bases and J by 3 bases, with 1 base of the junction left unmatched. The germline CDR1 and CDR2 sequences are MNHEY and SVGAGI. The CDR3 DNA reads TGTGCCAGCAGCGGGACAGGGGGCTACGAGCAGTACTTC. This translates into CASSGTGGYEQYF.

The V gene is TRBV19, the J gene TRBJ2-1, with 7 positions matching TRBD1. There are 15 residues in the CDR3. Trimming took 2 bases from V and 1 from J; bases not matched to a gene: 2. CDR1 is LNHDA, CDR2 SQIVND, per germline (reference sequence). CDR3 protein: CASSIKGQSYNEQFF. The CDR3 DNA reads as TGTGCCAGTAGTATAAAGGGACAGTCCTACAATGAGCAGTTCTTC.

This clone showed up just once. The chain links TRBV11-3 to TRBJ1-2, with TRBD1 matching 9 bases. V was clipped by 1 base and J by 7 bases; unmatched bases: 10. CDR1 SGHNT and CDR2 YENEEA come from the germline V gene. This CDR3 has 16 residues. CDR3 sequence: CASSLGPVGDRAGYTF. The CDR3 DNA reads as TGTGCCAGCAGCTTAGGCCCCGTGGGGGACAGGGCTGGCTACACCTTC.

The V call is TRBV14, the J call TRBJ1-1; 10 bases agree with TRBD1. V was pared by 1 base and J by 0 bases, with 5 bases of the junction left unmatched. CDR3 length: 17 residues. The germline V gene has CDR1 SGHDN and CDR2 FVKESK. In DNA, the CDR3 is TGTGCCAGCAGCCAAGGACGGACAGGGGGGGTGAACACTGAAGCTTTCTTT. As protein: CASSQGRTGGVNTEAFF. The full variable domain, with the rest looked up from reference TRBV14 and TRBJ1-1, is EAGVTQFPSHSVIEKGQTVTLRCDPISGHDNLYWYRRVMGKEIKFLLHFVKESKQDESGMPNNRFLAERTGGTYSTLKVQPAELEDSGVYFCASSQGRTGGVNTEAFFGQGTRLTVV.

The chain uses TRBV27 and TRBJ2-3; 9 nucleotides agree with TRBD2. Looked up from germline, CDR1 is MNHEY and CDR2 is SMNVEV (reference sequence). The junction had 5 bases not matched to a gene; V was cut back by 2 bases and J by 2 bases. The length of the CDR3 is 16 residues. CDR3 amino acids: CASSLGLAGYTDTQYF. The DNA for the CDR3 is TGTGCCAGCAGTTTAGGGCTAGCGGGATACACAGATACGCAGTATTTT.

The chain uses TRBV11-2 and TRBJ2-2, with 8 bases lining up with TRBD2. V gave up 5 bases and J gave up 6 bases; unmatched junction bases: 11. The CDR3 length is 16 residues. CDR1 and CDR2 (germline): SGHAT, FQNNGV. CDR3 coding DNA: TGTGCCAGCAGCCCGCGACTAAGCGGGAGCTCCGGGGAGCTGTTTTTT. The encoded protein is CASSPRLSGSSGELFF.

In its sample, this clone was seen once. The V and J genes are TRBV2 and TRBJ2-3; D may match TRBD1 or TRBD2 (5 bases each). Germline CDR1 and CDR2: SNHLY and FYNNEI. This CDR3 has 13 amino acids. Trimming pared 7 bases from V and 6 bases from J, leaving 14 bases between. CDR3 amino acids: CASTRDGSDTQYF. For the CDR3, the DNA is TGTGCCAGCACCCGGGACGGATCGGATACGCAGTATTTT.

DNA of the CDR3: TGTGCCAGCCGGGCCCCATCGGACAGAAACTATGGCTACACCTTC. This translates into CASRAPSDRNYGYTF. This rearrangement joins TRBV6-1 to TRBJ1-2; D possibly corresponds to TRBD1 (6 bases). Trimming took off 8 bases at V and 2 bases at J, with 18 bases between the two ends. CDR3 length: 15 residues. Germline values: CDR1 MNHNS, CDR2 SASEGT.

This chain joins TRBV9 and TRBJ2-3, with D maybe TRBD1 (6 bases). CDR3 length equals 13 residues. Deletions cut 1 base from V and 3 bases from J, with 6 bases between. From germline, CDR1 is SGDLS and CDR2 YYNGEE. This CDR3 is CASSVQGTDTQYF. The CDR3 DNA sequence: TGTGCCAGCAGCGTACAGGGGACAGATACGCAGTATTTT.

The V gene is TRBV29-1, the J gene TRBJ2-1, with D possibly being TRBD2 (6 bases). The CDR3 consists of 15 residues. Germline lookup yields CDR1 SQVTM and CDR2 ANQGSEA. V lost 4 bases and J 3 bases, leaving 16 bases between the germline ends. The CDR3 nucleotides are TGCAGCGTTGTAGGAGGGGAGGTAGTCTACAATGAGCAGTTCTTC. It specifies CSVVGGEVVYNEQFF.

The CDR3 loop is CASSGDRGLVYEQYF. Here the CDR3 DNA reads TGCGCCAGCAGCGGGGACAGGGGATTGGTCTACGAGCAGTACTTC. The rearrangement links TRBV5-1 to TRBJ2-7; TRBD1 matches at 10 bases. The CDR3 is 15 amino acids. Germline CDR1 reads SGHRS; CDR2 reads YFSETQ. Trimming removed 4 bases from V and 3 bases from J; junction bases left unmatched: 7.

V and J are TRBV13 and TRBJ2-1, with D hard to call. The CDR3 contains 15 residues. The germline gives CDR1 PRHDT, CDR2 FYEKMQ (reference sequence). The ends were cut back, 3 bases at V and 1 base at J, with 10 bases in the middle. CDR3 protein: CASSFLAESYNEQFF. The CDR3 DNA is TGTGCCAGCAGCTTTCTGGCGGAATCCTACAATGAGCAGTTCTTC. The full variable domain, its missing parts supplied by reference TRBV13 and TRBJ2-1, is AAGVIQSPRHLIKEKRETATLKCYPIPRHDTVYWYQQGPGQDPQFLISFYEKMQSDKGSIPDRFSAQQFSDYHSELNMSSLELGDSALYFCASSFLAESYNEQFFGPGTRLTVL.

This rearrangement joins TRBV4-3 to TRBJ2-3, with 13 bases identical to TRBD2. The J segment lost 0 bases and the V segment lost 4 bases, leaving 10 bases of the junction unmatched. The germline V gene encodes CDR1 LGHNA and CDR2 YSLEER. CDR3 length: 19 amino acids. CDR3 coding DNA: TGCGCCAGCAGCCGAGATTCTACTAGCGGGAGGGCTAGCACAGATACGCAGTATTTT. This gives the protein CASSRDSTSGRASTDTQYF.

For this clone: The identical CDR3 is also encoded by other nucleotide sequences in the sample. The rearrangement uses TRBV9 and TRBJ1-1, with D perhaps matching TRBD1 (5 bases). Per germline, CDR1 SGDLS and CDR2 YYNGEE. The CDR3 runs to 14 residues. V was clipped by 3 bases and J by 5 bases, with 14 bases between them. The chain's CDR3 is CASSEVGVGTEAFF. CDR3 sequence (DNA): TGTGCCAGCAGCGAAGTAGGGGTCGGGACTGAAGCTTTCTTT.

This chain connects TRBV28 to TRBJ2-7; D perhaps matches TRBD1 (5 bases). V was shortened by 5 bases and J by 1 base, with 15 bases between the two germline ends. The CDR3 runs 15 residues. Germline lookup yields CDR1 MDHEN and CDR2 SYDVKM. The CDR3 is CASSGPKTGSYEQYF. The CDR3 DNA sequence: TGTGCCAGCAGTGGCCCTAAAACAGGATCCTACGAGCAGTACTTC.

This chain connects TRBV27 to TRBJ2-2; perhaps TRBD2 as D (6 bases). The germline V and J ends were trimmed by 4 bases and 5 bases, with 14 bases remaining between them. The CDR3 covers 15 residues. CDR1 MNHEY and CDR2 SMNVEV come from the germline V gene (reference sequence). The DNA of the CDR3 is TGTGCCAGCAGTTACGCCTGGGAGGAGACCGGGGAGCTGTTTTTT. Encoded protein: CASSYAWEETGELFF.

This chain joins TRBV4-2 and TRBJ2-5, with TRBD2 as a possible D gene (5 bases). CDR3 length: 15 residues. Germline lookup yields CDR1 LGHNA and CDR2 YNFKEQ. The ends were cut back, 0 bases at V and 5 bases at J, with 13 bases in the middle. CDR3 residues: CASSQDPGVGETQYF. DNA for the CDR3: TGTGCCAGCAGCCAAGACCCCGGGGTGGGGGAGACCCAGTACTTC.

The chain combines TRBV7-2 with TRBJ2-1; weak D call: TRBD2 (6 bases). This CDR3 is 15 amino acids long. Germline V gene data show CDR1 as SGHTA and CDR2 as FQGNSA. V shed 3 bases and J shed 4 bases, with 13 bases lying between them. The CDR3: CASSFQSGVYNEQFF. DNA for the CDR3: TGTGCCAGCAGCTTTCAGTCGGGAGTATACAATGAGCAGTTCTTC.

CDR3 nucleotides: TGTGCCAGCAGATTCGACAGGACGAACACTGAAGCTTTCTTT. Its translation is CASRFDRTNTEAFF. This chain joins TRBV7-2 and TRBJ1-1, with D perhaps matching TRBD1 (6 bases). V lost 6 bases and J 1 base, leaving 12 bases between the germline ends. In germline, CDR1 is SGHTA, CDR2 FQGNSA. This CDR3 spans 14 amino acids.

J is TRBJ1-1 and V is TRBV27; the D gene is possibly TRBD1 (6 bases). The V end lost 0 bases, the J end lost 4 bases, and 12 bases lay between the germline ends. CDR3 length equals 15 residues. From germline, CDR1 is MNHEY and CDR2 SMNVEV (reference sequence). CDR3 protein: CASSLSSSGVTEAFF. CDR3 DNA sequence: TGTGCCAGCAGTTTATCTTCCTCAGGGGTCACTGAAGCTTTCTTT.

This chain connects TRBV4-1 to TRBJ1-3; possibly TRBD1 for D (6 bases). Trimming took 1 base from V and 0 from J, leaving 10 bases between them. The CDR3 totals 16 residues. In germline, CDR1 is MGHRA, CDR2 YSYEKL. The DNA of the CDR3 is TGCGCCAGCAGCCAAGTGGCAGGGGTCTCTGGAAACACCATATATTTT. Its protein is CASSQVAGVSGNTIYF.

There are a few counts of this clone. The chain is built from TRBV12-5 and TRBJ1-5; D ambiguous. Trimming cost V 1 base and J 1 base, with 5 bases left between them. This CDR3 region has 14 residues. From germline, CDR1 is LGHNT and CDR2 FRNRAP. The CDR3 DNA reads TGTGCTAGTGGTTTGGGAGGGAGCAATCAGCCCCAGCATTTT. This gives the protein CASGLGGSNQPQHF.

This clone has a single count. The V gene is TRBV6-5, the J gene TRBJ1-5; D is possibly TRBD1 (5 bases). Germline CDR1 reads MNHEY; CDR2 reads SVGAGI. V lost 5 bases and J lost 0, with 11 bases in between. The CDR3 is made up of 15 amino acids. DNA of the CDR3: TGTGCCAGCAGTCAAGACAGAAATAGCAATCAGCCCCAGCATTTT. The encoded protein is CASSQDRNSNQPQHF.